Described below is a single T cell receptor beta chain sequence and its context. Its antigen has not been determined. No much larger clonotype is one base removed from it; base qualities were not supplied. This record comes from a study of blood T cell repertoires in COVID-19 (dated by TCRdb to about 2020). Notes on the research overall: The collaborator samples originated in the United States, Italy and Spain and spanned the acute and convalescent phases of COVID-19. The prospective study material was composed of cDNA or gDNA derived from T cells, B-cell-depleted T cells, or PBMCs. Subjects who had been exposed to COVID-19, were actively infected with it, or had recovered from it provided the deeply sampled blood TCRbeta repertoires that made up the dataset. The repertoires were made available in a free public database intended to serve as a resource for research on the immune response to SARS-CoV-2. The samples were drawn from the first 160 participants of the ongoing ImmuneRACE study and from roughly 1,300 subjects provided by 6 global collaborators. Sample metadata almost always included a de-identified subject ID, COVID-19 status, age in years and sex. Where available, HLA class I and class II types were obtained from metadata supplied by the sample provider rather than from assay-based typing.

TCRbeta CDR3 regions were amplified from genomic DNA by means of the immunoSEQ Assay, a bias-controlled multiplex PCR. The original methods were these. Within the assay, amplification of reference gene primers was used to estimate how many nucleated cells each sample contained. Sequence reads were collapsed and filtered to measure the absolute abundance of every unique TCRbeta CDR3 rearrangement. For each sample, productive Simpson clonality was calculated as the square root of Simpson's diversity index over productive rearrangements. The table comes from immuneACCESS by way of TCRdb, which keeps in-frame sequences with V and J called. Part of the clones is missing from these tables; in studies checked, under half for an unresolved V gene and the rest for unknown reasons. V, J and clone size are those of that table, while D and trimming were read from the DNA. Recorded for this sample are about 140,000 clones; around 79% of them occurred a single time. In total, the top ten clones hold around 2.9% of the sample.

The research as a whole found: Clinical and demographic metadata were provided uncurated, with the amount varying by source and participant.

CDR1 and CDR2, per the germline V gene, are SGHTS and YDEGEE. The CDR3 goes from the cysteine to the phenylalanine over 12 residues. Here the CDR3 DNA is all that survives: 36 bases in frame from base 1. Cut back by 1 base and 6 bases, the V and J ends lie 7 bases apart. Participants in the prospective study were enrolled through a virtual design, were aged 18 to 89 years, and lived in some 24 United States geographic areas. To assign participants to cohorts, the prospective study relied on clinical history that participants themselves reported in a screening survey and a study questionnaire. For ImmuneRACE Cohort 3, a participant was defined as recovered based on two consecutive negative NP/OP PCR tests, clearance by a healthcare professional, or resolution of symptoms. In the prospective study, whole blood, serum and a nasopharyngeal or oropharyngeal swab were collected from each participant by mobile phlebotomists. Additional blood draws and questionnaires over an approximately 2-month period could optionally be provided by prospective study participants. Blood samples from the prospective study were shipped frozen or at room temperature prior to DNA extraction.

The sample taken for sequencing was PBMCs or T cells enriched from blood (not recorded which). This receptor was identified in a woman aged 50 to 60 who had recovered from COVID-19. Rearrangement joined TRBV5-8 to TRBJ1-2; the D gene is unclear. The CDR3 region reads CASSLPGDGYTF. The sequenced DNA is TGTGCCAGCAGCTTGCCCGGGGATGGCTACACCTTC.